The sequence of this T cell receptor (beta chain) was determined in a study of vaccination and CD4 T cells after COVID-19. Documented treatment: approximately 10-day PBMC culture with coronavirus spike peptide pools or control peptides (ViraFEST assay). The Oncomine TCR Beta short-read assay was applied to DNA of cultured CD4+ T cells. TCRdb ran MiXCR on the PCR reads and lists one entry per CDR3 protein. The sample consists of about 10,000 distinct CDR3 sequences, about 53% of them appearing once. This clonotype was observed a few times. As yet, its antigen is unknown. Trimming removed 5 bases at V and 5 bases at J, with 12 bases between. This CDR3 is built from 14 residues. The germline CDR1 and CDR2 sequences are MRHNA and SNTAGT.

Sequencing was performed on CD4+ T cells from blood, cultured in vitro. The clonotype comes from a human donor who had recovered from COVID-19. The V gene is TRBV6-4, the J gene TRBJ2-2; unclear D gene. CDR3 amino acids: CASSRQDGTGELFF. CDR3 DNA sequence: TGTGCCAGCAGTAGGCAGGACGGTACCGGGGAGCTGTTTTTT.